A single sample is the source of the 11 T cell receptor beta chains below, sequenced in a study of persistence of HIV-infected CD4 T cells (dated by TCRdb to 2018 to 2021). The treatment or condition label for this specimen denotes: suppressive antiretroviral therapy. Cells were stimulated with lysates of CMV-infected fibroblasts at 7.5 to 10 ug/mL. Nonresponding CD40L-negative CD69-negative CD45RO-high memory CD4+ T cells were sorted as memory populations depleted of antigen-responding cells. TCRbeta repertoires were sequenced from genomic DNA with the immunoSEQ hsTCRB assay version 4 in survey mode. Sourced from immuneACCESS, this table was stored by TCRdb with only in-frame sequences that have V and J called. A share of the clones is absent; for the studies checked, an unresolved V gene accounts for under half, and the remainder has no known explanation. Within this sample are 25,000 to 30,000 clones, with around 80% of them counted one time only. More than 0.75% of the sample comes from the top ten.

For these receptors, no antigen is known. Material: CD4+ T cells sorted from PBMCs after approximately 19-hour stimulation, obtained from a patient who received antiretroviral therapy. The cell subset or site label here, explained by the study, means: CD40L-CD69- CD45RO-high memory CD4 T cells not responding to CMV lysate. These receptors were obtained from an adult woman with HIV who was CMV-seropositive.

This sequence joins TRBV5-4 and TRBJ2-2, with 13 bases matching TRBD2. V lost 5 bases, J lost 0 bases, and 7 bases stayed unmatched. The CDR3 is 18 amino acids. In germline, CDR1 is SGHNT, CDR2 YYREEE (reference sequence). The CDR3 coding sequence is TGTGCCAGCAGTCCAGGACTAGCGGGGGACCCGAACACCGGGGAGCTGTTTTTT. Its translation is CASSPGLAGDPNTGELFF.

This clone was seen a single time. The J gene is TRBJ2-1, the V gene TRBV11-1, with 8 bases lining up with TRBD2. This CDR3 contains 15 residues. J gave up 4 bases and V 2 bases, and 4 bases lay outside the gene matches. Germline V gene sequence: CDR1 SGHAT, CDR2 FQDESV (reference sequence). CDR3 DNA sequence: TGTGCCAGCAGCTTATCCGGGGGGGAGTACAATGAGCAGTTCTTC. It encodes CASSLSGGEYNEQFF.

V gene TRBV7-6 combines with J gene TRBJ2-3, with TRBD2 matching over 7 bases. V lost 4 bases to trimming and J lost 4 bases; unmatched junction nucleotides: 11. Germline lookup yields CDR1 SGHVS and CDR2 FNYEAQ. The CDR3 runs to 16 residues. Here the CDR3 DNA reads TGTGCCAGCAGCTCAGGAGGGCGGGGGAAGGCAGATACGCAGTATTTT. This codes for CASSSGGRGKADTQYF.

The CDR3 region has the DNA TGTGCCAGTAGTATAGCCCGGGGGGCAGAGACCCAGTACTTC. Translation gives CASSIARGAETQYF. V is TRBV19 and J is TRBJ2-5; D might be TRBD2 (7 bases). Germline V gives CDR1 LNHDA, CDR2 SQIVND (reference sequence). Between the trimmed V and J ends, which lost 1 base and 4 bases, there was a span of 10 bases. The CDR3 totals 14 residues.

The chain links TRBV9 to TRBJ2-2, with 8 bases identical to TRBD2. The CDR3 loop spans 17 amino acids. Germline CDR1 SGDLS, CDR2 YYNGEE. Trimming removed 0 bases from V and 0 bases from J; junction bases left unmatched: 4. The CDR3 is CASSVVAGGANTGELFF. CDR3 sequence (DNA): TGTGCCAGCAGCGTAGTTGCCGGGGGGGCGAACACCGGGGAGCTGTTTTTT.

The chain uses TRBV9 and TRBJ1-1; 7 bases are a match to TRBD1. Germline CDR1 SGDLS, CDR2 YYNGEE. After removal of 0 bases from V and 0 bases from J, the junction contained 5 bases not matched to a gene. The CDR3 totals 16 residues. The CDR3 nucleotides read TGTGCCAGCAGCGTAGAAGGGGGCACGATGAACACTGAAGCTTTCTTT. Translating it yields CASSVEGGTMNTEAFF.

The chain carries TRBV4-2 and TRBJ1-1, with 8 bases matching TRBD1. The CDR3 has 13 residues. V gave up 3 bases and J gave up 3 bases; unmatched junction bases: 0. In germline, CDR1 is LGHNA, CDR2 YNFKEQ. The CDR3 reads CASSQTGDTEAFF. DNA for the CDR3: TGTGCCAGCAGCCAGACAGGGGACACTGAAGCTTTCTTT.

The CDR3 reads CASSYRGQGRTEAFF. As DNA, the CDR3 is TGTGCCAGCAGTTACCGGGGACAGGGCAGGACTGAAGCTTTCTTT. The chain employs TRBV6-5 and TRBJ1-1; 9 bases fit TRBD1. The V and J ends lost 2 bases and 5 bases, in that order; junction bases with no gene match: 6. Per germline, CDR1 MNHEY and CDR2 SVGAGI. The CDR3 extends over 15 amino acids.

The gene calls are TRBV3-1 (or the pseudogene TRBV3-2) and TRBJ1-4; 10 positions agree with TRBD1. This CDR3 comprises 15 residues. Germline loops: CDR1 LGHDT, CDR2 YNNKEL (reference sequence). V trimming: 5 bases; J trimming: 6 bases; junction bases outside the gene matches: 6. The CDR3 region is CASSDLGQGDEKLFF. The CDR3 DNA sequence: TGTGCCAGCAGCGACTTAGGACAGGGGGATGAAAAACTGTTTTTT.

This chain links TRBV18 with TRBJ1-5, with D unclear. The V gene's germline CDR1 is KGHSH and CDR2 LQKENI. The CDR3 has 15 residues. Trimming stripped 8 bases from V and 1 base from J, with 15 bases between. The CDR3 coding sequence is TGTGCCAGCGCGAAGAGGATGGCGAGCAATCAGCCCCAGCATTTT. Protein sequence: CASAKRMASNQPQHF.

The V call is TRBV2, the J call TRBJ1-2, with 8 bases matching TRBD1. The junction had 6 bases not matched to a gene; V was cut back by 8 bases and J by 4 bases. The CDR3 runs 13 residues. Germline V gives CDR1 SNHLY, CDR2 FYNNEI. CDR3 loop: CASSGGAGYGYTF. CDR3 nucleotide sequence: TGTGCCAGCTCAGGGGGCGCAGGCTATGGCTACACCTTC.